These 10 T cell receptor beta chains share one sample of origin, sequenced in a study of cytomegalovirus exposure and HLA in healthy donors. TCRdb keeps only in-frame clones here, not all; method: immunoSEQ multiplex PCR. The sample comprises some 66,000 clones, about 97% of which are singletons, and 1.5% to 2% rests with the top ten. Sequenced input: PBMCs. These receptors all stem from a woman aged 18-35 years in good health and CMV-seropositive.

Written as DNA, the CDR3 is TGTGCCAGTAGTATGAGTGAAAAACTGTTTTTT. This codes for CASSMSEKLFF. The chain joins TRBV7-9 to TRBJ1-4; D ambiguous. This CDR3 has 11 residues. V shed 9 bases and J shed 7 bases, with 9 bases lying between them. The germline V gene encodes CDR1 SEHNR and CDR2 FQNEAQ (reference sequence). Using reference TRBV7-9 and TRBJ1-4 for the parts outside the CDR3, the full variable domain is DTGVSQNPRHKITKRGQNVTFRCDPISEHNRLYWYRQTLGQGPEFLTYFQNEAQLEKSRLLSDRFSAERPKGSFSTLEIQRTEQGDSAMYLCASSMSEKLFFGSGTQLSVL.

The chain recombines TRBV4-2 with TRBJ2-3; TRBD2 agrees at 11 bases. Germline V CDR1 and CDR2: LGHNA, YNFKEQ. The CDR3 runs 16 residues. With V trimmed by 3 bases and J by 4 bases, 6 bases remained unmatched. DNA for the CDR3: TGTGCCAGCAGCCAGGGTAGCGGGAGGGCACCAGATACGCAGTATTTT. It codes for CASSQGSGRAPDTQYF.

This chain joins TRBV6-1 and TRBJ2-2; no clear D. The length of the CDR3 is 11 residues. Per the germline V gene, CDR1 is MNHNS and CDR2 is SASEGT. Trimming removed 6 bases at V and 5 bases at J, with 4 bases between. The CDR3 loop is CASRTTGELFF. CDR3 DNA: TGTGCCAGCAGAACAACCGGGGAGCTGTTTTTT.

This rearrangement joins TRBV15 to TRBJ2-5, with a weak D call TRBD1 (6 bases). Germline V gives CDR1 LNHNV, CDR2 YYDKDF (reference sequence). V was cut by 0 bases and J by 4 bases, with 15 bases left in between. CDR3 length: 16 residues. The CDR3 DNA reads TGTGCCACCAGCAGAGAAACAGGGTCCTGGGGAGAGACCCAGTACTTC. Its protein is CATSRETGSWGETQYF.

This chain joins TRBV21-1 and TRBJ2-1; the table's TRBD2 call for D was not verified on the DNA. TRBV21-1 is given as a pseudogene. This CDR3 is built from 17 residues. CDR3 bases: TGTGCCAGCAGCAAGTCCCGTGGTGCGGGAAGTTACAATGAGCAGTTCTTC. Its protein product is CASSKSRGAGSYNEQFF.

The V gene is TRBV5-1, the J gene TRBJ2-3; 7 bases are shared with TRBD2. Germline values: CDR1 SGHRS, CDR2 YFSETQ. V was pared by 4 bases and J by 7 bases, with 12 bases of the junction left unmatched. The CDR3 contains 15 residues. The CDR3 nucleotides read TGCGCCAGCAGCCCTCCCAGCGGGATGGGGTATACGCAGTATTTT. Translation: CASSPPSGMGYTQYF. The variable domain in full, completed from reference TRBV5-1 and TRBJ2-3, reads KAGVTQTPRYLIKTRGQQVTLSCSPISGHRSVSWYQQTPGQGLQFLFEYFSETQRNKGNFPGRFSGRQFSNSRSEMNVSTLELGDSALYLCASSPPSGMGYTQYFGPGTRLTVL.

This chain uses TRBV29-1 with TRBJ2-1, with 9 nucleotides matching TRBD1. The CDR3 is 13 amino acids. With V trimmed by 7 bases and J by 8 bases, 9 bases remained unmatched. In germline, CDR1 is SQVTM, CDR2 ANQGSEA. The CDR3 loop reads CSGRDRELDEQFF. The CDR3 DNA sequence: TGCAGCGGACGGGACAGGGAGCTCGATGAGCAGTTCTTC.

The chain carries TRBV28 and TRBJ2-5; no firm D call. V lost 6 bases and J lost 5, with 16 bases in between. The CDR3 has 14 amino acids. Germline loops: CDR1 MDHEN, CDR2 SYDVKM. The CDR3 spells CASSDTSGGETQYF. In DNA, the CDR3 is TGTGCCAGCAGCGACACCTCCGGTGGGGAGACCCAGTACTTC.

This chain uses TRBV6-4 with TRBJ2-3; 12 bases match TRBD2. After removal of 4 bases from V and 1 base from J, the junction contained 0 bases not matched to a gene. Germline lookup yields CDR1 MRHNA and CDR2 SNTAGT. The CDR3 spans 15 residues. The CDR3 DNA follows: TGTGCCAGCAGTGGACTAGCGGGGGGCACAGATACGCAGTATTTT. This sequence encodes CASSGLAGGTDTQYF.

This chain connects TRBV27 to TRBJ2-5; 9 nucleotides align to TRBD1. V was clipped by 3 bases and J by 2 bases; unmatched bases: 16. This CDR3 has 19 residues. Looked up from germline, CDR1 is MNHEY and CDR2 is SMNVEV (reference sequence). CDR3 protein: CASSLDPGQGDRLQETQYF. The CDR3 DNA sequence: TGTGCCAGCAGTTTGGATCCGGGACAGGGAGACCGCTTGCAAGAGACCCAGTACTTC.